The 8 T cell receptor beta chains reported below all come from one sample, sequenced in a study of shared T cell receptors in the human thymus. TCRdb's table, derived via immunoSEQ multiplex PCR, lists solely in-frame clones and lacks some. This table has about 610,000 clones, approximately 90% appearing once. The same sample was also studied in work on human thymus T cells.

The specimen sequenced was thymocytes. The receptors come from a boy under three years old with a congenital heart defect.

This clone came up a few times. This rearrangement joins TRBV6-6 to TRBJ2-3; no definite D call. Germline loops: CDR1 MNHNY, CDR2 SVGAGI (reference sequence). The CDR3 sequence is 13 residues long. The V gene lost 1 base and the J gene lost 11 bases, with 13 bases spanning the gap. CDR3 region: CASSYWVQRGQYF. The CDR3 coding sequence is TGTGCCAGCAGTTACTGGGTCCAGCGTGGGCAGTATTTT.

A single count supports this clone. V gene TRBV14 combines with J gene TRBJ2-1, with unresolved D. Deletions cut 1 base from V and 6 bases from J, with 13 bases between. The CDR3 sequence is 15 residues long. Germline-derived CDR1 and CDR2 are SGHDN and FVKESK. CDR3 region: CASSQVHRLFNEQFF. The CDR3 DNA sequence: TGTGCCAGCAGCCAAGTCCATCGACTGTTCAATGAGCAGTTCTTC. Based on the CDR3 plus reference TRBV14 and TRBJ2-1, the full variable domain is EAGVTQFPSHSVIEKGQTVTLRCDPISGHDNLYWYRRVMGKEIKFLLHFVKESKQDESGMPNNRFLAERTGGTYSTLKVQPAELEDSGVYFCASSQVHRLFNEQFFGPGTRLTVL.

V usage is TRBV5-5 and J usage is TRBJ2-7; possibly TRBD2 for D (6 bases). Germline V lookup: CDR1 SGHKS, CDR2 YYEKEE (reference sequence). The CDR3 contains 17 residues. V lost 0 bases to trimming and J lost 5 bases, with 21 bases between them. The CDR3: CASSLGGVRQGMNEQYF. CDR3 coding DNA: TGTGCCAGCAGCTTGGGGGGGGTGAGGCAGGGCATGAACGAGCAGTACTTC.

V is TRBV7-9 and J is TRBJ2-3, with D perhaps matching TRBD2 (6 bases). Germline V gene lookup returns CDR1 SEHNR and CDR2 FQNEAQ (reference sequence). This CDR3 contains 14 residues. V was clipped by 3 bases and J by 6 bases, with 13 bases between them. CDR3 sequence: CASSFIRGSDTQYF. The DNA of the CDR3 is TGTGCCAGCAGCTTCATTCGGGGGTCGGATACGCAGTATTTT.

This chain links TRBV20-1 with TRBJ2-7, with D possibly TRBD1 on 7 matching bases. V lost 7 bases, J lost 7 bases, and 11 bases lay in between. The CDR3 sequence is 10 residues long. Germline CDR1 DFQATT, CDR2 SNEGSKA (reference sequence). The chain's CDR3 is CSVRGEEQYF. CDR3 DNA: TGCAGTGTCAGGGGGGAGGAGCAGTACTTC.

The chain recombines TRBV5-6 with TRBJ1-3, with no clear D. CDR3 length: 16 amino acids. CDR1 and CDR2 from the germline V gene are SGHDT and YYEEEE. V was shortened by 0 bases and J by 2 bases, with 12 bases between the two germline ends. In nucleotides, the CDR3 is TGTGCCAGCAGCTTGGATGGCCGACACACTGGAAACACCATATATTTT. Translating gives CASSLDGRHTGNTIYF.

The chain is built from TRBV25-1 and TRBJ2-2, with 8 bases matching TRBD1. Germline CDR1 reads MGHDK; CDR2 reads SYGVNS. The junction had 18 bases not matched to a gene; V was cut back by 10 bases and J by 8 bases. This CDR3 comprises 16 residues. The CDR3 spells CATSDRGSQSVGELFF. CDR3 DNA: TGTGCCACCTCCGACAGGGGAAGCCAATCTGTGGGGGAGCTGTTTTTT.

The chain uses TRBV10-3 and TRBJ2-7, with D perhaps TRBD1 (5 bases). CDR1 is ENHRY and CDR2 is SYGVKD in the germline V gene. The CDR3 contains 14 residues. With 3 bases removed from V and 2 bases from J, the gap between germline ends came to 11 bases. CDR3 amino acids: CAISDQGTPYEQYF. Written as DNA, the CDR3 is TGTGCCATCAGTGACCAGGGTACCCCCTACGAGCAGTACTTC.